This TCR beta chain was obtained from a study of T cells in Graves' hyperthyroidism and ophthalmopathy (dated by TCRdb to about 2019). At the level of the whole study: Peripheral blood samples were taken at initial diagnosis, before any treatment was given. To identify distinguishing TCR V-J signatures, a discovery cohort of around 98 patients was used, comprising 43 with Graves' ophthalmopathy and some 60 with stable Graves' hyperthyroidism. Whether ophthalmopathy could be predicted prospectively was tested in an independent validation cohort made up of fewer than 20 hyperthyroidism patients plus 17 patients who later progressed to ophthalmopathy. The roughly 94 discovery patients were randomly divided into training and test sets at a 7:3 ratio. Thyroid tissue and blood T-cell repertoires from six Graves' hyperthyroidism patients were also compared in the study. After sampling, hyperthyroidism patients received methimazole starting at 30 mg daily, and ophthalmopathy patients received high-dose intravenous methylprednisolone. The paper describes TCR Vbeta CDR3 sequencing of 135 peripheral blood samples, made up of 43 ophthalmopathy patients, roughly 80 hyperthyroidism patients and about 17 progressor patients.

Amplification of TCR beta CDR3 regions was carried out from RNA transcripts. A first-round RT-PCR of the TCR CDR3 used the HTBI primer set with the Qiagen OneStep RT-PCR kit. A second multiplex PCR round built the libraries, followed by size selection and purification. Paired-end sequencing of the libraries was performed with 100 bp reads on an Illumina HiSeq2000. As for the authors' bioinformatics: SOAPnuke was used to process the raw data, throwing out any read that contained adapters or uncalled bases, had a mean Phred below 15, or lacked an exact constant-primer or identifier match. COPE v1.2.5 was used to merge high-quality paired reads, and clonotypes were defined as unique nucleotide sequences. MiTCR v1.1 was used to align the clonotypes against IMGT TRBV, TRBD and TRBJ reference segments. The analysis included only V-J combinations with a frequency above 0.0001, which together covered 99.2% of the repertoires. The TCS score was defined as the ratio of F50 (clonal expansion) to E x V (chaos), calculated using BLOSUM62-based TCRdist between CDR3 peptides within each V-J. Welch's t-statistics and random forest reduced 450 to 600 V-J features to about 12, which were used in a naive Bayes classifier (R e1071). TCRdb's own reprocessing of the public reads used fastp at Q25 and MiXCR and kept productive beta chains. Rows matching on CDR3 protein sequence are summarized as one entry with the most common DNA and genes. The V and J calls were determined by TCRdb, not by the authors. The sample table lists approximately 410,000 distinct CDR3 sequences, 14% to 15% of them with a count of one. 13% of the sample is held by the ten biggest clonotypes.

Study-wide findings and limitations: In validation, the model predicted progression to ophthalmopathy with roughly 70% sensitivity and approximately 72% specificity, a median of roughly seven months before onset. Ophthalmopathy was separated from stable hyperthyroidism by a 13 V-J signature model, with around 90% sensitivity and just over 81% specificity obtained in cross-validation and 80%/75% obtained in testing. Most expanded thyroid clonotypes (frequency above 0.001) were also found in blood, which suggests that blood repertoires may mirror thyroid immune responses. No statistical method was used to fix the sample size in advance, and group allocation was not hidden from the investigators.

Note on this clonotype: It has no known antigen specificity. It has no much larger one-base neighbor in the sample; base qualities were not kept.

Ophthalmopathy patients had moderately to severely active disease, with a Clinical Activity Score of 3 or more, a NOSPECS grade of 4 or more, and a disease duration of less than 3 months. Any patient with an uncontrolled infection, another autoimmune disease, pregnancy or lactation was excluded. Clinical symptoms, serum thyroxine and TRAb, thyroid ultrasound, and orbital computed tomography formed the basis for the diagnoses. PBMCs were isolated from approximately 10 ml of fresh peripheral blood by Ficoll-Paque density gradient centrifugation. Trizol reagent was used to extract total RNA, and RNA quality was then checked on an Agilent 2100 Bioanalyzer. The TCR comes from a young man with Graves' ophthalmopathy. The specimen was blood.

The sequenced DNA: TGTGCCAGCAGCCCCTCAGGCCCAGGGGTAGAGACCCAGTACTTC. It encodes CASSPSGPGVETQYF. In this chain, TRBV7-3 is recombined with TRBJ2-5, with TRBD1 as a weak D call on 6 bases. Looking up the germline V gene yields CDR1 SGHTA and CDR2 FQGTGA. The CDR3 holds 15 amino acids from the cysteine to the phenylalanine. This entry keeps only the CDR3 DNA: 45 bases, framed from base 1. V was cut back by 5 bases and J by 4 bases, leaving a gap of 17 bases between them.